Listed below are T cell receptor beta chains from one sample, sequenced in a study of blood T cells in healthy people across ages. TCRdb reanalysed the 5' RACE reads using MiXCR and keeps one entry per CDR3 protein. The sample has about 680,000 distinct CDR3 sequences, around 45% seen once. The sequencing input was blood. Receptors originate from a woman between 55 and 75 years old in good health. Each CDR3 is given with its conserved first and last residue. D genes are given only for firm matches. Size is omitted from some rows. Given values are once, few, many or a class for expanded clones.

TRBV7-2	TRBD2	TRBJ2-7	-	CAGSAGLAGTYYEQYF	TGTGCCGGCAGCGCCGGACTAGCGGGGACCTACTACGAGCAGTACTTC
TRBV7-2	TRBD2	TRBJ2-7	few	CASSFGTSGSGYEQYF	TGTGCCAGCAGCTTTGGGACTAGCGGGAGTGGGTACGAGCAGTACTTC
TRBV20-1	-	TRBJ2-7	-	CSAGGYSYEQYF	TGCAGTGCTGGAGGCTACTCCTACGAGCAGTACTTC
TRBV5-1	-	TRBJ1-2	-	CASSSTVNGYTF	TGCGCCAGCAGCTCGACAGTTAATGGCTACACCTTC
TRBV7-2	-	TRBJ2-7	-	CASSLRGGGGEQYF	TGTGCCAGCAGCTTAAGGGGGGGAGGAGGCGAGCAGTACTTC
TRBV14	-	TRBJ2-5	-	CASSQGLKGVQETQYF	TGTGCCAGCAGCCAAGGGCTTAAGGGAGTACAAGAGACCCAGTACTTC
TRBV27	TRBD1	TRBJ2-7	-	CASRRRTGFPYEQYF	TGTGCCAGCAGGCGTCGGACAGGGTTCCCCTACGAGCAGTACTTC
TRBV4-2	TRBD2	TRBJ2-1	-	CASTRKGVSGSFGYNEQFF	TGTGCCAGCACCAGGAAAGGCGTTAGCGGGAGCTTTGGCTACAATGAGCAGTTCTTC
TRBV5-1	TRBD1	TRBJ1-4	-	CASSISGGPNEKLFF	TGCGCCAGCAGCATTTCAGGGGGACCTAATGAAAAACTGTTTTTT
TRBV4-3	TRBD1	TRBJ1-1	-	CASSHRDRAAEAFF	TGCGCCAGCAGCCACCGGGACAGGGCTGCTGAAGCTTTCTTT
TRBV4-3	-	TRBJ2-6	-	CASSQDTGSGANVLTF	TGCGCCAGCAGCCAAGATACAGGCTCTGGGGCCAACGTCCTGACTTTC
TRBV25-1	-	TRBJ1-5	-	CASSVAGPSNQPQHF	TGTGCCAGCAGTGTCGCGGGTCCTAGCAATCAGCCCCAGCATTTT
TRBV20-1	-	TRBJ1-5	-	CSAIGQSYQPQHF	TGCAGTGCTATAGGACAGTCCTATCAGCCCCAGCATTTT
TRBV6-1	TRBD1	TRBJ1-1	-	CASTEGAENTEAFF	TGTGCCAGCACCGAGGGGGCAGAGAACACTGAAGCTTTCTTT
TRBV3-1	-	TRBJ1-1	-	CASRVDGTNTEAFF	TGTGCCAGCAGGGTGGACGGGACGAACACTGAAGCTTTCTTT
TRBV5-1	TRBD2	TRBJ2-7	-	CAGSLISGSSYEQYF	TGCGCCGGCAGCTTGATTAGCGGGAGTTCTTACGAGCAGTACTTC
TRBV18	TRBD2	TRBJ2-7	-	CASSGTSGSSEQYF	TGTGCCAGCTCAGGGACTAGCGGGAGTTCCGAGCAGTACTTC
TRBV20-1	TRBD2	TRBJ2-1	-	CSARDLGGNSYNEQFF	TGCAGTGCTAGAGACCTGGGAGGGAACTCCTACAATGAGCAGTTCTTC
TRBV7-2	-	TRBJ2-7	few	CASSWDTGGEQYF	TGTGCCAGCAGCTGGGACACGGGGGGCGAGCAGTACTTC
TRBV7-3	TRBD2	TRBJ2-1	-	CASSSRREEEQFF	TGTGCCAGCAGCTCCCGTCGGGAGGAGGAGCAGTTCTTC
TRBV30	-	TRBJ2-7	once	CAWSLGGKGEQYF	TGTGCCTGGAGTTTAGGGGGTAAGGGCGAGCAGTACTTC
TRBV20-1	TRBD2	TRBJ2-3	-	CSAKDFTGTSATDTQYF	TGCAGTGCTAAAGACTTTACCGGGACTAGCGCCACAGATACGCAGTATTTT
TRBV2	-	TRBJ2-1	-	CASSDYMQFF	TGTGCCAGCAGTGACTACATGCAGTTCTTC
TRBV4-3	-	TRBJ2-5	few	CASSQDGTTEETQYF	TGCGCCAGCAGCCAAGACGGGACCACGGAAGAGACCCAGTACTTC
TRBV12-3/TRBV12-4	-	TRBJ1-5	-	CASSQTSEQPQHF	TGTGCCAGCAGTCAAACATCGGAGCAGCCCCAGCATTTT
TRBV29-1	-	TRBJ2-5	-	CSVERVGGQETQYF	TGCAGCGTTGAGAGGGTGGGGGGTCAAGAGACCCAGTACTTC
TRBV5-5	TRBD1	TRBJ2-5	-	CASSTQRGDREETQYF	TGTGCCAGCAGCACCCAAAGGGGGGACAGGGAAGAGACCCAGTACTTC
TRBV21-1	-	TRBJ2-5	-	CARERARPSGQETQYF	TGTGCCAGGGAGCGAGCCAGGCCCTCAGGCCAAGAGACCCAGTACTTC
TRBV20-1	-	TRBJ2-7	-	CSAREPGVFGNEQYF	TGCAGTGCTAGAGAGCCAGGGGTTTTCGGGAACGAGCAGTACTTC
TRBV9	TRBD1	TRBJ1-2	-	CASSARDSASYGYTF	TGTGCCAGCAGCGCCCGGGACAGCGCTTCCTACGGCTACACCTTC
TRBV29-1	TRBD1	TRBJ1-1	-	CSGGQGGGTEAFF	TGCAGCGGCGGACAGGGGGGAGGAACTGAAGCTTTCTTT
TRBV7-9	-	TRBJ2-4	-	CASSSVKGPLSIQYF	TGTGCCAGCAGCTCAGTAAAGGGACCTCTGAGCATTCAGTACTTC
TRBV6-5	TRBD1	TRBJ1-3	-	CASSWTRTGLHSGNTIYF	TGTGCCAGCAGTTGGACCCGGACAGGTCTCCACTCTGGAAACACCATATATTTT
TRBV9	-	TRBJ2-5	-	CASSVAPRDSQETQYF	TGTGCCAGCAGCGTAGCACCCCGGGACTCCCAAGAGACCCAGTACTTC
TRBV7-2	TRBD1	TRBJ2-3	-	CASSLWGTATDTQYF	TGTGCCAGCAGCTTATGGGGGACAGCCACAGATACGCAGTATTTT
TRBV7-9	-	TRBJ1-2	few	CASSLKNRVSGYTF	TGTGCCAGCAGCTTAAAAAACAGGGTTAGCGGCTACACCTTC
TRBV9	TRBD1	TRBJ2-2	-	CASSGGPDRAPNTGELFF	TGTGCCAGCAGCGGGGGACCTGACAGGGCTCCGAACACCGGGGAGCTGTTTTTT
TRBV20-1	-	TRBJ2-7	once	CSARWAGLFGHEQYF	TGCAGTGCTAGATGGGCGGGACTGTTTGGTCACGAGCAGTACTTC
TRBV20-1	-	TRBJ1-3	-	CSARNRKVSPLSGNTIYF	TGCAGTGCTAGAAATCGTAAGGTGTCGCCACTCTCTGGAAACACCATATATTTT
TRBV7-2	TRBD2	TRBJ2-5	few	CASSSREGGSFGTQYF	TGTGCCAGCAGCTCAAGAGAGGGCGGGAGTTTCGGGACCCAGTACTTC
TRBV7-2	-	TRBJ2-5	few	CASSPLTSSDEQYF	TGTGCCAGCAGCCCCCTGACTAGTTCGGATGAGCAGTACTTC
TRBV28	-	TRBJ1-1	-	CAAGAMNTEAFF	TGTGCGGCGGGGGCCATGAACACTGAAGCTTTCTTT
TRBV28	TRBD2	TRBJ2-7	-	CASGLAGGTLYEQYF	TGTGCCAGTGGACTAGCGGGAGGAACTCTCTACGAGCAGTACTTC
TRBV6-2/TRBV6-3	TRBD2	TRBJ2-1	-	CASSRLAGGVYEQFF	TGTGCCAGCAGTCGACTAGCGGGAGGGGTCTATGAGCAGTTCTTC
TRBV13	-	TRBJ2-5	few	CASSQSQNEQYF	TGTGCCAGCAGCCAGTCACAGAATGAGCAGTACTTC
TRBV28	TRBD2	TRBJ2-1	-	CASSFRTGGYSYNEQFF	TGTGCCAGCAGCTTTCGTACGGGAGGTTACTCCTACAATGAGCAGTTCTTC
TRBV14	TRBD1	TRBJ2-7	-	CASKRTGSPYEQYF	TGTGCCAGCAAGAGGACAGGGTCCCCCTACGAGCAGTACTTC
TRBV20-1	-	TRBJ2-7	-	CSAFYSYEQYF	TGCTCCGCCTTTTACTCCTACGAGCAGTACTTC
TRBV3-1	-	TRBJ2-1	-	CASRSWGAYEQFF	TGTGCCAGCAGGTCGTGGGGGGCATATGAGCAGTTCTTC
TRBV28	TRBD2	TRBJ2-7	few	CASSLLAGGNFWNEQYF	TGTGCCAGCAGCTTACTAGCGGGAGGCAACTTCTGGAACGAGCAGTACTTC
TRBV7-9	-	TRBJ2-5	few	CASSLVYRKETQYF	TGTGCCAGCAGCTTAGTGTACAGAAAAGAGACCCAGTACTTC
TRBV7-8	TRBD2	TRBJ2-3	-	CASSPALAGGPEDTQYF	TGTGCCAGCAGCCCCGCTCTAGCGGGAGGGCCTGAGGATACGCAGTATTTT
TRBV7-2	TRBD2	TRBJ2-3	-	CASSTGLAGGTDTQYF	TGTGCCAGCAGCACCGGACTAGCGGGGGGCACAGATACGCAGTATTTT
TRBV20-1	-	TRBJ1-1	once	CSARGRGGGNTEAFF	TGCAGTGCTAGAGGGAGAGGAGGAGGGAACACTGAAGCTTTCTTT
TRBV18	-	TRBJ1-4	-	CASSPPGTNEKLFF	TGTGCCAGCTCACCACCGGGTACTAATGAAAAACTGTTTTTT
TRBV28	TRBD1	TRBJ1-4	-	CASSLGQGPNEKLFF	TGTGCCAGCAGTTTAGGACAGGGCCCTAATGAAAAACTGTTTTTT
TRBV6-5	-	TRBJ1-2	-	CATSRADSNYGYTF	TGTGCCACTAGTAGAGCCGATAGTAACTATGGCTACACCTTC
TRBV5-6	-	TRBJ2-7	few	CASSLIDNHYEQYF	TGTGCCAGCAGCTTGATTGACAACCACTACGAGCAGTACTTC
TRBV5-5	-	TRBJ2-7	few	CASSRDHLFEQYF	TGTGCCAGCAGCAGGGACCACCTCTTCGAGCAGTACTTC
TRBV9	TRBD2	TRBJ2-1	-	CASSEERDAGGNEQFF	TGTGCCAGCAGCGAGGAGCGGGATGCCGGGGGCAATGAGCAGTTCTTC